This T cell receptor (beta chain) derives from a study of blood T cell repertoires in COVID-19. On the study more broadly: PBMCs, B-cell-depleted T cells, or T cells provided the cDNA or gDNA that made up the material.

J gave up 2 bases and V 5 bases, and 11 bases lay outside the gene matches. The CDR3 totals 17 residues. Germline V lookup: CDR1 SGHTA, CDR2 FQGTGA. In this sample, this clone turned up once. Per the original methods: From reference gene primer amplification, estimates of nucleated cell counts were derived. This table comes from immunoSEQ multiplex PCR, and its TCRdb copy is limited to in-frame clones, with some not included. V and J calls and clone size follow that table, whereas D and trimming were derived from the DNA. The profile shows roughly 310,000 clones, roughly 90% of them singletons. All enrollees were roughly 18 to 89 years old and from about 25 US areas. Recovery meant two consecutive negative NP/OP PCR tests, professional clearance, or resolved symptoms.

The chain carries TRBV7-3 and TRBJ2-2, with 7 bases matching TRBD2. Sequencing used PBMCs or T cells enriched from blood (not recorded which). The sequence was obtained from a man aged 55 to 69 who had recovered from COVID-19. The CDR3 sequence is CASSPTSAGANTGELFF. The CDR3 region has the DNA TGTGCCAGCAGCCCAACCTCCGCGGGAGCCAACACCGGGGAGCTGTTTTTT.